What follows are 21 T cell receptor beta chains derived from one specimen sequenced in a study of blood T cells in healthy people across ages. Together with a sample-barcoded 5' primer, a J-beta primer mix was included in a second PCR lasting about 7 to 12 cycles. MiXCR, applied by TCRdb to the 5' RACE reads, yields one record per CDR3 protein. The table lists 700,000 or so distinct CDR3 sequences, 20% to 25% of them singletons. Input material: blood. The receptors derive from a man aged 65 to 85 in good health.

This clonotype turned up a few times. This chain uses TRBV19 with TRBJ1-4, with 10 bases lining up with TRBD1. The germline CDR1 and CDR2 sequences are LNHDA and SQIVND (reference sequence). The CDR3 spans 17 residues. With V trimmed by 7 bases and J by 0 bases, 8 bases remained unmatched. The CDR3, as DNA: TGTGCCAGTACCCCGGGACAGGGGACTGCAACTAATGAAAAACTGTTTTTT. Translation gives CASTPGQGTATNEKLFF.

This clonotype occurred a few times. CDR3 residues: CASSLLIARPQETQYF. The CDR3 DNA is TGTGCCAGCAGCTTATTGATAGCTCGCCCTCAAGAGACCCAGTACTTC. The gene calls are TRBV7-2 and TRBJ2-5; D gene unclear. Germline V gives CDR1 SGHTA, CDR2 FQGNSA. The V end was cut by 2 bases, the J end by 2 bases, with 15 bases between. The CDR3 length is 16 residues.

This clonotype was counted once. The junction shows a germline mismatch at one end, possibly a read error. Here the CDR3 reads CSARDGVAGGTLAKNMQYF. The CDR3 DNA sequence: TGCAGTGCTAGAGATGGGGTAGCGGGAGGCACGCTAGCCAAAAACATGCAGTACTTC. The J gene is TRBJ2-4, the V gene TRBV20-1; 10 bases are a match to TRBD2. The germline V gene encodes CDR1 DFQATT and CDR2 SNEGSKA (reference sequence). This CDR3 has 19 amino acids.

The V gene is TRBV3-1, the J gene TRBJ1-1; 7 bases match TRBD1. V lost 3 bases and J lost 9; bases outside the gene matches: 16. Germline V gene sequence: CDR1 LGHDT, CDR2 YNNKEL (reference sequence). The CDR3 length is 16 residues. The CDR3 protein is CASSHRQGPMWTQAFF. DNA of the CDR3: TGTGCCAGCAGCCACCGACAGGGTCCTATGTGGACTCAAGCTTTCTTT.

The sample holds a few counts of this clonotype. The V gene is TRBV9, the J gene TRBJ2-1; 10 bases are a match to TRBD2. CDR1 is SGDLS, CDR2 YYNGEE, per germline. The CDR3 length is 15 residues. Unmatched junction bases numbered 6, after V lost 2 bases and J lost 7 bases. CDR3 residues: CASSVSGGQRNEQFF. The CDR3 DNA reads as TGTGCCAGCAGCGTTAGCGGGGGGCAAAGGAATGAGCAGTTCTTC. The variable domain in full, completed from reference TRBV9 and TRBJ2-1, reads DSGVTQTPKHLITATGQRVTLRCSPRSGDLSVYWYQQSLDQGLQFLIQYYNGEERAKGNILERFSAQQFPDLHSELNLSSLELGDSALYFCASSVSGGQRNEQFFGPGTRLTVL.

This clonotype has just a few counts. This CDR3 is CASSFSQGALTEAFF. The CDR3 coding sequence is TGTGCCAGCAGTTTTTCCCAGGGGGCTTTGACTGAAGCTTTCTTT. The chain recombines TRBV28 with TRBJ1-1; 8 bases are a match to TRBD1. V lost 3 bases to trimming and J lost 5 bases; unmatched junction nucleotides: 8. The germline V gene has CDR1 MDHEN and CDR2 SYDVKM. This CDR3 has 15 residues.

The chain is built from TRBV10-3 and TRBJ2-1; no clear D gene. The CDR3 contains 11 residues. Trimming removed 5 bases at V and 7 bases at J, with 6 bases between. Germline V gene sequence: CDR1 ENHRY, CDR2 SYGVKD. The DNA of the CDR3 is TGTGCCATCAGTCTAGGAAATGAGCAGTTCTTC. Protein product: CAISLGNEQFF.

This clonotype has at least ten counts. Here the CDR3 reads CASRPLVTDTQYF. For the CDR3, the DNA is TGTGCCAGCCGCCCCTTAGTCACAGATACGCAGTATTTT. The V call is TRBV12-3 or TRBV12-4, the J call TRBJ2-3; unclear D gene. The V and J ends lost 8 bases and 2 bases respectively, with 11 bases between them. This CDR3 contains 13 residues.

V is TRBV19 and J is TRBJ1-2; 7 nucleotides match TRBD1. Germline CDR1 and CDR2: LNHDA and SQIVND (reference sequence). V lost 7 bases, J lost 2 bases, and 7 bases stayed unmatched. CDR3 size: 14 residues. The CDR3 coding sequence is TGTGCCAGTAACTGGGGCAGGGGGAACTATGGCTACACCTTC. It yields the protein CASNWGRGNYGYTF.

This clonotype turned up a few times. V is TRBV9 and J is TRBJ1-4; perhaps TRBD1 as D (5 bases). The CDR3 spans 15 residues. V shed 0 bases and J shed 6 bases, with 12 bases lying between them. Germline CDR1 and CDR2: SGDLS and YYNGEE. This chain's CDR3 is CASSVGGEPDEKLFF. The CDR3 nucleotides read TGTGCCAGCAGCGTAGGGGGGGAACCGGATGAAAAACTGTTTTTT.

This chain links TRBV6-1 with TRBJ1-5, with 11 bases that match TRBD1. Losses at the gene ends were 8 bases for V and 7 bases for J; bases not matched to a gene: 7. Germline V gene sequence: CDR1 MNHNS, CDR2 SASEGT. This CDR3 has 14 amino acids. DNA for the CDR3: TGTGCCAGCCGGGACAGGGGGTCGGGACAGCCCCAGCATTTT. Translating it yields CASRDRGSGQPQHF.

This clonotype was observed at least ten times. The rearrangement joins TRBV5-1 to TRBJ2-4, with D maybe TRBD2 (5 bases). V lost 5 bases and J 6 bases, leaving 9 bases between the germline ends. The CDR3 totals 12 residues. CDR1 and CDR2 (germline): SGHRS, YFSETQ. The CDR3 here is CASSGGTNIQYF. DNA of the CDR3: TGCGCCAGCAGTGGAGGTACAAACATTCAGTACTTC.

This clonotype was observed a few times. The CDR3 bases are TGTGCCAGCAGTTTGCGGCGTCCGACCGGACTAGCGGGAGTCATCTATGAGCAGTTCTTC. Translated: CASSLRRPTGLAGVIYEQFF. This chain links TRBV27 with TRBJ2-7, with TRBD2 matching over 13 bases. The better agreement between TRBJ2-1 and the DNA end casts doubt on the J call. The CDR3 runs 20 residues. Looked up from germline, CDR1 is MNHEY and CDR2 is SMNVEV (reference sequence).

This clonotype was observed a few times. The rearrangement links TRBV19 to TRBJ2-1; D not certain. From germline, CDR1 is LNHDA and CDR2 SQIVND (reference sequence). CDR3 size: 14 residues. V was pared by 7 bases and J by 1 base, with 11 bases between. The DNA for the CDR3 is TGTGCCAGTATGCGCCCTGAGTCCTACAATGAGCAGTTCTTC. The encoded protein is CASMRPESYNEQFF. Together with reference TRBV19 and TRBJ2-1, the CDR3 gives the full variable domain: DGGITQSPKYLFRKEGQNVTLSCEQNLNHDAMYWYRQDPGQGLRLIYYSQIVNDFQKGDIAEGYSVSREKKESFPLTVTSAQKNPTAFYLCASMRPESYNEQFFGPGTRLTVL.

This chain joins TRBV11-2 and TRBJ2-1; no clear D. The J call may be wrong; the DNA end is better matched by TRBJ2-5. CDR1 is SGHAT and CDR2 is FQNNGV in the germline V gene. This CDR3 has 14 residues. This CDR3 reads CASSLDYDVETQYF. DNA of the CDR3: TGTGCCAGCAGCTTAGATTACGATGTGGAGACCCAGTACTTC.

Remarks on this clonotype: Lacking the conserved final phenylalanine or tryptophan, this CDR3 likely reflects a read error. The chain links TRBV10-3 to TRBJ2-5; 13 bases are shared with TRBD2. The V segment lost 3 bases and the J segment 11 bases; nucleotides outside the gene matches: 9. In germline, CDR1 is ENHRY, CDR2 SYGVKD. The CDR3 has 15 amino acids. CDR3 in amino acids: CAISDSGLAGVEQYV. CDR3 nucleotide sequence: TGTGCCATCAGTGATTCTGGACTAGCGGGAGTTGAGCAGTACGTC.

A few counts support this clonotype. The chain carries TRBV7-2 and TRBJ1-2; D gene ambiguous. Trimming left V 1 base short and J 2 bases short, with 11 bases between. Germline V CDR1 and CDR2: SGHTA, FQGNSA. The length of the CDR3 is 15 residues. The CDR3 DNA reads TGTGCCAGCAGCTTAGGCGGGAAGTTAAACTATGGCTACACCTTC. Protein: CASSLGGKLNYGYTF.

This clonotype was seen a handful of times. The rearrangement joins TRBV7-8 to TRBJ2-7, with D tentatively TRBD2 (6 bases). Germline CDR1 is SGHVS and CDR2 is FQNEAQ. Between the trimmed V and J ends, which lost 1 base and 1 base, there was a span of 11 bases. This CDR3 has 15 residues. CDR3 residues: CASSLEPGESYEQYF. The CDR3 DNA sequence: TGTGCCAGCAGCTTAGAGCCGGGGGAGTCCTACGAGCAGTACTTC.

The chain recombines TRBV4-2 with TRBJ1-4, with a possible D match to TRBD1 (5 bases). Germline lookup yields CDR1 LGHNA and CDR2 YNFKEQ. This CDR3 spans 15 amino acids. V was pared by 2 bases and J by 6 bases, with 13 bases between. Written as DNA, the CDR3 is TGTGCCAGCAGCCAACCCCGGGACCTGCATGAAAAACTGTTTTTT. It encodes CASSQPRDLHEKLFF.

There are many counts of this clonotype. The rearrangement joins TRBV20-1 to TRBJ2-7; 10 bases are a match to TRBD1. Germline CDR1 and CDR2: DFQATT and SNEGSKA (reference sequence). J lost 4 bases, V lost 6 bases, and 3 bases had no gene match. The CDR3 contains 12 residues. The chain's CDR3 is CSAGQGVYEQYF. The CDR3, as DNA: TGCAGTGCAGGACAGGGGGTATACGAGCAGTACTTC.

The CDR3, as DNA: TGTGCCACTACGGACGGCTCCCGGCCCCAGCATTTT. Translated: CATTDGSRPQHF. The rearrangement links TRBV6-1 to TRBJ1-5, with no clear D. Deletions cut 10 bases from V and 9 bases from J, with 16 bases between. Germline CDR1 and CDR2: MNHNS and SASEGT. The CDR3 contains 12 residues.